One and the same sample provided the 5 T cell receptor beta chains below, sequenced in a study of molecular identifiers for immune sequencing clone quantification. TCRdb redid the calling of the PCR reads with MiXCR, one entry per CDR3 protein. The sample records some 91,000 distinct CDR3 sequences, roughly a quarter being singletons. The sample consisted of naive CD8+ T cells from blood, with Jurkat cell RNA spiked in. The subset denotes: FACS-sorted CD8+CD4-CCR7+CD45RA+ naive T cells. The receptors were sampled from a human donor in good health. Some libraries in this study had Jurkat cell RNA spiked in.

This clonotype was counted many times. The J gene is TRBJ2-3, the V gene TRBV6-2 or TRBV6-3; 10 positions match TRBD2. V trimming: 6 bases; J trimming: 1 base; junction bases outside the gene matches: 4. CDR1 MNHEY and CDR2 SVGEGT come from the germline V gene. The CDR3 runs to 15 residues. The CDR3 spells CASSPGTSGTDTQYF. Here the CDR3 DNA reads TGTGCCAGCAGCCCCGGGACTAGCGGCACAGATACGCAGTATTTT.

This clonotype was seen a handful of times. This may be a read error: a much more frequent sequence differs by one nucleotide. The genes are TRBV12-3 or TRBV12-4 and TRBJ2-3, with D unresolved. The V end lost 6 bases, the J end lost 4 bases, and 20 bases lay between the germline ends. The CDR3 consists of 16 residues. This chain's CDR3 is CASSPLGQLGSDTQYF. The CDR3 coding sequence is TGTGCCAGCAGCCCACTCGGCCAACTGGGATCAGATACGCAGTATTTT.

This clonotype was seen just once. The chain joins TRBV7-8 to TRBJ2-5; D not resolved. Germline loops: CDR1 SGHVS, CDR2 FQNEAQ. The V and J ends lost 3 bases and 0 bases respectively, with 8 bases between them. This CDR3 region has 14 residues. The CDR3 coding sequence is TGTGCCAGCAGCTTCCACCTGTACCAAGAGACCCAGTACTTC. This encodes CASSFHLYQETQYF.

This clonotype was seen at least ten times. This chain joins TRBV7-8 and TRBJ2-3, with D unclear. Germline V gives CDR1 SGHVS, CDR2 FQNEAQ. V was pared by 1 base and J by 2 bases, with 13 bases between. The CDR3 runs to 16 residues. The CDR3 DNA reads TGTGCCAGCAGCTTAGGAAGCCTTATCTTCACAGATACGCAGTATTTT. As protein: CASSLGSLIFTDTQYF.

The genes are TRBV7-9 and TRBJ2-7, with unresolved D. The CDR3 is 13 residues long. V gave up 5 bases and J gave up 3 bases, with 11 bases separating them. In germline, CDR1 is SEHNR, CDR2 FQNEAQ (reference sequence). This chain's CDR3 is CASSAPASYEQYF. As DNA, the CDR3 is TGTGCCAGCAGCGCACCCGCGAGCTACGAGCAGTACTTC.